This record concerns one T cell receptor beta chain sequence. Antigen specificity is unknown. The J segment lost 0 bases and the V segment lost 5 bases, leaving 10 bases of the junction unmatched. Germline V CDR1 and CDR2: SEHNR, FQNEAQ (reference sequence). This CDR3 spans 16 amino acids. A single record per CDR3 protein comes from TCRdb applying MiXCR to the 5' RACE reads. The top ten clones hold approximately 3.3% of a sample with 200,000 to 250,000 distinct CDR3 sequences, approximately 10% of them seen once. This specimen belongs to a study of T-cell memory formation after mild COVID-19. Study at large: Across donors, TCR clusters were largely donor specific.

Points from the study as a whole: What remained unconfirmed was the SARS-CoV-2 specificity of second-wave clones peaking on day 37. Cross-reactive memory appears to have joined, as suggested by some responding clones showing up in pre-infection memory.

V gene TRBV7-9 combines with J gene TRBJ2-7; 7 nucleotides align to TRBD2. This receptor was obtained from a man younger than 35 who had mild COVID-19 (a few samples of this study predate the infection). Cell type and time point are not known. Sequenced input: PBMCs or a T cell subset sorted from them (not recorded which). DNA of the CDR3: TGTGCCAGCAGCCCCCTACTCAGCGGGGTCTCCTACGAGCAGTACTTC. Translation gives CASSPLLSGVSYEQYF.